A selection of T cell receptor beta chains follows, all from one sample in a study of blood T cells in healthy people across ages. TCRdb processed the 5' RACE reads anew with MiXCR; each CDR3 protein has one entry. The sample records 790,000 or so distinct CDR3 sequences, roughly 50% being singletons. The sequenced material came from blood. Source of these receptors: a man aged 40-50 years in good health. CDR3s include the opening cysteine and the closing phenylalanine or tryptophan. A D gene is named only where the DNA matches it firmly. Clone size is not always given. Where it is, it says once, few, many or a class for expanded clones.

D: TRBD1; V: TRBV27; J: TRBJ1-6; size: once; DNA: TGTGCCAGCAGCCGACAGGGTTTCAATTCACCCCTCCACTTT; CDR3: CASSRQGFNSPLHF
D: .; V: TRBV7-3; J: TRBJ2-5; size: few; DNA: TGTGCCAGCAGCGCTGAGGGTGGGAAAGAGACCCAGTACTTC; CDR3: CASSAEGGKETQYF
D: TRBD1; V: TRBV7-2; J: TRBJ1-6; size: .; DNA: TGTGCCAGCAGCCCCCCGGGACAGGGGGTCTATAATTCACCCCTCCACTTT; CDR3: CASSPPGQGVYNSPLHF
D: TRBD2; V: TRBV4-1; J: TRBJ2-1; size: few; DNA: TGCGCCAGCAGCCAAGCCGCGGGAGGGGGGAATGAGCAGTTCTTC; CDR3: CASSQAAGGGNEQFF
D: TRBD1; V: TRBV5-1; J: TRBJ2-7; size: few; DNA: TGCGCCAGCAGCAGTACACAGGGGGGACGCGAGCAGTACTTC; CDR3: CASSSTQGGREQYF
D: .; V: TRBV3-1; J: TRBJ1-4; size: .; DNA: TGTGCCAGCAGCCAGGGGAGTCGGAATGAAAAACTGTTTTTT; CDR3: CASSQGSRNEKLFF
D: TRBD1; V: TRBV6-2/TRBV6-3; J: TRBJ1-2; size: .; DNA: TGTGCCAGCAGAACCACAGGGGGCTGGGGCCTCTACACCTTC; CDR3: CASRTTGGWGLYTF
D: .; V: TRBV7-2; J: TRBJ2-3; size: .; DNA: TGTGCCAGCAGCTTAAGCATATTGGCTAGCGCCACAGATACGCAGTATTTT; CDR3: CASSLSILASATDTQYF
D: TRBD2; V: TRBV5-1; J: TRBJ2-5; size: .; DNA: TGCGCCAGCAGCCCTGGGACTAGCGGGATGCAAGAGACCCAGTACTTC; CDR3: CASSPGTSGMQETQYF
D: .; V: TRBV18; J: TRBJ2-6; size: .; DNA: TGTGCCAGCTCACCTGAAACAACCCCTTGGGCAGGTTTAAGGTCTGGGGCCAACGTCCTGACTTTC; CDR3: CASSPETTPWAGLRSGANVLTF
D: .; V: TRBV28; J: TRBJ2-7; size: once; DNA: TGTGCCAGTAAGGGGAATCAGAGGGGATACGAGCAGTACTTC; CDR3: CASKGNQRGYEQYF
D: TRBD1; V: TRBV12-3/TRBV12-4; J: TRBJ2-7; size: few; DNA: TGTGCCAGCAGTTACGGGACAGACTCCTACGAGCAGTACTTC; CDR3: CASSYGTDSYEQYF
D: TRBD1; V: TRBV7-3; J: TRBJ1-2; size: .; DNA: TGTGCCAGCAGCTTCAGTGGCTCAGGGACAGGACATACATCGGGGGGCTACACCTTC; CDR3: CASSFSGSGTGHTSGGYTF
D: TRBD1; V: TRBV9; J: TRBJ2-1; size: .; DNA: TGTGCAAGCAGCGTAGGGGGACAGGCCCTTAGCTCCTACAATGAGCAGTTCTTC; CDR3: CASSVGGQALSSYNEQFF
D: TRBD1; V: TRBV20-1; J: TRBJ2-7; size: .; DNA: TGCAGTGCTAGAACCTGGACAGGCGAGCAGTACTTC; CDR3: CSARTWTGEQYF
D: .; V: TRBV7-9; J: TRBJ2-7; size: .; DNA: TGTGCCAGCAGCCCCAGGGCCGAAATTAGCTCCTACGAGCAGTACTTC; CDR3: CASSPRAEISSYEQYF
D: TRBD1; V: TRBV20-1; J: TRBJ1-4; size: few; DNA: TGCAGTGCTAGAGAACCCCGGGACAGGAATGAAAAACTGTTTTTT; CDR3: CSAREPRDRNEKLFF